The T cell receptor beta chain under discussion was sequenced for a study of T cells in narcolepsy (dated by TCRdb to 2016 to 2019). Study-wide context: The study enrolled patients with narcolepsy type 1 or type 2 (NT1, NT2) together with healthy control donors. The study used TCR Vbeta sequencing to track clonotypes in blood and CSF while looking for autoreactive T cells in narcolepsy patients that target self-antigens of hypocretin neurons (hypocretin, TRIB2). The research as a whole found: No sequences matching autoreactive T cell clones were contained in some blood memory CD4+ repertoires from patients and controls. Patients and controls had similar numbers of sequenced blood memory CD4+ clonotypes, with averages of about 38,000 in patients and some 36,000 in controls. HCRT-specific and TRIB2-specific autoreactive clonotypes were highlighted in plots that compared CD4+ T cell clonotypes in CSF versus blood from the same patient. According to the report, autoreactive clonotypes were detected serially in the blood of the same patients and of different patients, but not in healthy controls.

Libraries came from the immunoSEQ multiplex PCR assay. The immuneACCESS repertoire file appears here via TCRdb, limited to in-frame rearrangements. These files lack a portion of the clones; in checked studies, under half of the deficit traces to unresolved V genes, and the cause of the others is not known. The sample table records about 35,000 clones; approximately 77% of these occur just once. Roughly 2.5% of the sample rests with the top ten. V is pruned by 3 bases and J by 2 bases, leaving 9 bases of the junction without a gene match. The germline V gene (reference sequence) supplies CDR1 GTSNPN and CDR2 SVGIG. CDR3 length: 16 amino acids, cysteine to phenylalanine. Only CDR3 DNA remains: 48 bases, in frame from the first base. With respect to this clone: Its specific antigen is unknown. Base quality data are lacking; no much larger clone is found one base away.

Memory CD4+ T cells were sorted ex vivo from peripheral blood of narcolepsy patients and healthy controls for TCR Vbeta sequencing. The receptor comes from a human donor in good health. Sequencing input: memory (CD45RA-) CD4+ T cells from blood. According to the study, the label for this sample's cell subset or site signals: memory T cells sorted ex vivo from peripheral blood. The chain employs TRBV30 and TRBJ2-3, and TRBD1 matches 9 of the central bases. In nucleotide form, the sequence is TGTGCCTGGAGCACCTTTACAGGGGGCATCACAGATACGCAGTATTTT. The translation is CAWSTFTGGITDTQYF.